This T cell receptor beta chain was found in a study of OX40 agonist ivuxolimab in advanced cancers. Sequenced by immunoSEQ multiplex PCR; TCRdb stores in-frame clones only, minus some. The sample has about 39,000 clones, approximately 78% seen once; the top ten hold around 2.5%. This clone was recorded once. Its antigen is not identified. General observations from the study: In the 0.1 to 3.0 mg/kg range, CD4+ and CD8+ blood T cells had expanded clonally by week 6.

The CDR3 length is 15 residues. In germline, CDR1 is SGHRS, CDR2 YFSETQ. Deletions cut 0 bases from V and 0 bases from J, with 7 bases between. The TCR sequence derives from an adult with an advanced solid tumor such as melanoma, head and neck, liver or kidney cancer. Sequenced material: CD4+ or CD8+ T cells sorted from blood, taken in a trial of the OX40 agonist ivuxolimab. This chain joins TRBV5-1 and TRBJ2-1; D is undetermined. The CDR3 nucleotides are TGCGCCAGCAGCTTGGAACTTAGCTCCTACAATGAGCAGTTCTTC. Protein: CASSLELSSYNEQFF.